The T cell receptor beta chain under discussion was sequenced for a study of blood T cell repertoires in COVID-19. Deletions cut 4 bases from V and 7 bases from J, with 10 bases between. Per germline, CDR1 SQVTM and CDR2 ANQGSEA. This CDR3 region has 11 residues. TCRdb's copy holds only in-frame clones and misses some; the assay was immunoSEQ multiplex PCR. The sample lists some 100,000 clones, 80% to 95% occurring once. The genes are TRBV29-1 and TRBJ1-2; possible D gene TRBD1, 5 bases. The sample consisted of peripheral blood. The TCR originated in a man aged 60-69 years with acute or convalescent COVID-19. In DNA, the CDR3 is TGCAGCGTTGTATCCGGGGGTGGCTACACCTTC. Its protein product is CSVVSGGGYTF.